The 9 T cell receptor beta chains given below trace back to one sample, sequenced in a study of blood T cell repertoires in COVID-19. Data came from immunoSEQ multiplex PCR; TCRdb stores just in-frame clones and leaves some out. This sample has hundreds of thousands of clones, with roughly 90% found just once. Sequencing input: peripheral blood. The origin of the receptors is an older woman with COVID-19, enrolled during active disease.

This chain connects TRBV2 to TRBJ2-1; 12 bases agree with TRBD1. The junction had 6 bases not matched to a gene; V was cut back by 7 bases and J by 8 bases. CDR3 length: 14 amino acids. Looked up from germline, CDR1 is SNHLY and CDR2 is FYNNEI. The CDR3 nucleotides are TGTGCCAGCAAACCGGGACAGGGGGCCCATGAGCAGTTCTTC. Translation: CASKPGQGAHEQFF.

The rearrangement uses TRBV7-9 and TRBJ1-2; D is ambiguous. The length of the CDR3 is 11 residues. Germline loops: CDR1 SEHNR, CDR2 FQNEAQ (reference sequence). Trimming took off 3 bases at V and 8 bases at J, with 7 bases between the two ends. Here the CDR3 DNA reads TGTGCCAGCAGCTTGGGCATGGGCTACACCTTC. Translating it yields CASSLGMGYTF.

The CDR3, as DNA: TGTGCCAGCAGTTCCGCGACAGGAAACACTGAAGCTTTCTTT. Amino acids: CASSSATGNTEAFF. The chain carries TRBV6-6 and TRBJ1-1; D is possibly TRBD1 (6 bases). V lost 4 bases to trimming and J lost 2 bases, with 11 bases between them. The CDR3 totals 14 residues. Germline V gene lookup returns CDR1 MNHNY and CDR2 SVGAGI (reference sequence).

The V call is TRBV10-3, the J call TRBJ1-5; D possibly corresponds to TRBD1 (6 bases). The CDR3 covers 14 residues. Germline lookup yields CDR1 ENHRY and CDR2 SYGVKD. Trimming pared 4 bases from V and 4 bases from J, leaving 11 bases between. Here the CDR3 reads CAISGQGLNQPQHF. The CDR3 DNA sequence: TGTGCCATCAGTGGGCAGGGGTTAAATCAGCCCCAGCATTTT.

The gene calls are TRBV14 and TRBJ1-1, with 7 positions matching TRBD1. The CDR3 consists of 13 residues. Germline assignment: CDR1 SGHDN and CDR2 FVKESK. V shed 5 bases and J 5 bases; nucleotides not matched to a gene: 5. The CDR3 sequence: CASSSRQGTEAFF. In DNA, the CDR3 is TGTGCCAGCAGCTCTCGACAGGGTACTGAAGCTTTCTTT. Combining the CDR3 with reference TRBV14 and TRBJ1-1 gives the whole variable domain EAGVTQFPSHSVIEKGQTVTLRCDPISGHDNLYWYRRVMGKEIKFLLHFVKESKQDESGMPNNRFLAERTGGTYSTLKVQPAELEDSGVYFCASSSRQGTEAFFGQGTRLTVV.

The chain joins TRBV6-5 to TRBJ1-1; maybe TRBD1 (6 bases). Germline V gives CDR1 MNHEY, CDR2 SVGAGI. The ends were cut back, 9 bases at V and 4 bases at J, with 12 bases in the middle. The CDR3 extends over 12 amino acids. This CDR3 is CASATGSTEAFF. CDR3 in DNA: TGTGCCAGTGCTACAGGGAGCACTGAAGCTTTCTTT.

This clone was picked up a small number of times. The gene calls are TRBV6-5 and TRBJ2-7; 10 bases agree with TRBD1. This CDR3 has 14 residues. J lost 3 bases, V lost 6 bases, and 5 bases had no gene match. CDR1 is MNHEY, CDR2 SVGAGI, per germline. This CDR3 reads CASSQDRGHYEQYF. CDR3 nucleotides: TGTGCCAGCAGCCAAGACAGGGGGCACTACGAGCAGTACTTC.

This clone has just one count. The chain's CDR3 is CASSQDPLLQGRSNQPQHF. In nucleotides, the CDR3 is TGCGCCAGCAGCCAAGACCCCCTCCTACAGGGACGGAGCAATCAGCCCCAGCATTTT. The chain is built from TRBV4-1 and TRBJ1-5, with D possibly matching TRBD1 (6 bases). There are 19 residues in the CDR3. Trimming cost V 0 bases and J 1 base, with 19 bases left between them. CDR1 and CDR2 (germline): MGHRA, YSYEKL.

This chain uses TRBV5-4 with TRBJ1-6; the D gene is possibly TRBD1 (5 bases). The CDR3 is 15 amino acids. CDR1 and CDR2 (germline): SGHNT, YYREEE (reference sequence). With 3 bases removed from V and 5 bases from J, the gap between germline ends came to 12 bases. CDR3 DNA sequence: TGTGCCAGCAGCTGGAACCGGGGGAATAATTCACCCCTCCACTTT. This sequence encodes CASSWNRGNNSPLHF. Full variable domain (remainder filled in from reference TRBV5-4 and TRBJ1-6): ETGVTQSPTHLIKTRGQQVTLRCSSQSGHNTVSWYQQALGQGPQFIFQYYREEENGRGNFPPRFSGLQFPNYSSELNVNALELDDSALYLCASSWNRGNNSPLHFGNGTRLTVT.